This T cell receptor beta chain was captured by sequencing in a study of cytomegalovirus exposure and HLA in healthy donors. Study outcomes and limitations: Across donors, presence/absence analyses took sequencing depth to be roughly uniform. Immune exposure information comprised only CMV serostatus.

Trimming shortened V by 3 bases and J by 1 base, and 8 bases separated the two germline ends. Per germline, CDR1 SGHTA and CDR2 FQGTGA. The CDR3 contains 14 residues. The PCR used 60 Vbeta and 13 Jbeta primers. Generated by immunoSEQ multiplex PCR, the TCRdb table keeps only in-frame clones and is missing some. This repertoire shows around 170,000 clones, approximately 85% found once; its top ten account for 0.8%. About this clone itself: Its antigen is unknown.

The sample taken for sequencing was PBMCs. The sequence came from a woman under 30 in good health and CMV-seronegative. J is TRBJ2-3 and V is TRBV7-3, with a weak D call TRBD2 (6 bases). CDR3: CASSLSGGTDTQYF. CDR3 sequence (DNA): TGTGCCAGCAGCTTGTCGGGGGGCACAGATACGCAGTATTTT. The full variable domain, completed using reference TRBV7-3 and TRBJ2-3, is GAGVSQTPSNKVTEKGKYVELRCDPISGHTALYWYRQSLGQGPEFLIYFQGTGAADDSGLPNDRFFAVRPEGSVSTLKIQRTERGDSAVYLCASSLSGGTDTQYFGPGTRLTVL.